The clone carrying this TCR beta chain showed up just a few times. These data are taken from a study of response to subunit inactivated influenza vaccine. Germline values: CDR1 SGHAT, CDR2 FQDESV (reference sequence). The V segment lost 2 bases and the J segment 9 bases; nucleotides outside the gene matches: 16. This CDR3 has 18 residues. MiXCR was run by TCRdb on the RT-PCR reads, yielding one entry per CDR3 protein. Of some 850,000 distinct CDR3 sequences in the sample, 15% to 20% are singletons; the top ten hold approximately 10%. The sequence was obtained from a man between 50 and 59 years old who received an inactivated influenza vaccine. This sequence joins TRBV11-1 and TRBJ2-5; 12 nucleotides match TRBD1. The source material was PBMCs from blood, sampled 5 to 6 days after vaccination. CDR3 in amino acids: CASSLFFSPGQGAIPQYF. CDR3 in DNA: TGTGCCAGCAGCTTATTCTTTAGTCCGGGACAGGGGGCGATTCCCCAGTACTTC.